A single sample is the source of the 24 T cell receptor beta chains below, sequenced in a study of early T cells in non-severe SARS-CoV-2 infection. TCRdb called the 5' RACE reads again in MiXCR, with one record for every CDR3 protein. The sample contains 80,000 to 95,000 distinct CDR3 sequences, roughly 15% of which appear only once. Material: whole blood. The source of these receptors is an adult who was a healthcare worker with PCR-confirmed SARS-CoV-2 infection or an uninfected control (not recorded which).

This clonotype was detected ten times or more. The chain couples TRBV12-3 or TRBV12-4 to TRBJ1-2; the match to TRBD1 covers 8 bases. The CDR3 is 12 residues long. Losses at the gene ends were 6 bases for V and 10 bases for J; bases not matched to a gene: 7. The CDR3 is CASSWTGINYTF. As DNA, the CDR3 is TGTGCCAGCAGCTGGACAGGGATAAACTACACCTTC.

This clonotype was seen ten or more times. The V gene is TRBV30, the J gene TRBJ2-1; D remains ambiguous. Looked up from germline, CDR1 is GTSNPN and CDR2 is SVGIG (reference sequence). Trimming cost V 2 bases and J 5 bases, with 19 bases left between them. The CDR3 covers 16 residues. CDR3 residues: CAWSKIKWQENNEQFF. The CDR3 bases are TGTGCCTGGAGTAAAATAAAATGGCAGGAGAACAATGAGCAGTTCTTC.

This clonotype was seen only a few times. This sequence joins TRBV6-6 and TRBJ2-1; TRBD1 matches at 9 bases. This CDR3 comprises 15 residues. Germline V gene data show CDR1 as MNHNY and CDR2 as SVGAGI (reference sequence). V trimming: 2 bases; J trimming: 5 bases; junction bases outside the gene matches: 4. The CDR3 DNA is TGTGCCAGCAGTTACCCCGGGACAGGGCACAATGAGCAGTTCTTC. This gives the protein CASSYPGTGHNEQFF.

The gene calls are TRBV29-1 and TRBJ1-3, with 7 bases lining up with TRBD1. The V gene end was trimmed by 6 bases and the J gene end by 1 base; junction bases not matched to a gene: 12. CDR3 length: 16 amino acids. The germline V gene has CDR1 SQVTM and CDR2 ANQGSEA. For the CDR3, the DNA is TGCAGCGTGGCCAAGTGGAAACAGGGGTCTGGAAACACCATATATTTT. Translating gives CSVAKWKQGSGNTIYF.

This clonotype was recorded a few times. The chain recombines TRBV6-1 with TRBJ2-7, with TRBD1 as a possible D gene (5 bases). CDR3 length equals 15 residues. Trimming removed 6 bases from V and 1 base from J, with 16 bases in between. The germline CDR1 and CDR2 sequences are MNHNS and SASEGT. The CDR3 sequence: CASRAPWAGSYEQYV. The CDR3 region has the DNA TGTGCCAGCAGGGCGCCGTGGGCAGGGTCCTACGAGCAGTACGTC.

This clonotype was detected a few times. V gene TRBV12-3 or TRBV12-4 combines with J gene TRBJ1-5; D is uncertain. V was clipped by 6 bases and J by 2 bases, with 17 bases between them. This CDR3 contains 16 residues. The CDR3 sequence is CASSLPPQAGNQPQHF. In nucleotides, the CDR3 is TGTGCCAGCAGCCTGCCGCCCCAGGCTGGCAATCAGCCCCAGCATTTT.

In its sample, this clonotype was seen a few times. V usage is TRBV28 and J usage is TRBJ1-3; D gene ambiguous. Germline V gene lookup returns CDR1 MDHEN and CDR2 SYDVKM. The CDR3 length is 14 residues. V lost 3 bases, J lost 4 bases, and 10 bases lay in between. The CDR3 DNA is TGTGCCAGCAGTTTTCCGGGTTTCGGAAACACCATATATTTT. This encodes CASSFPGFGNTIYF.

There are a few counts of this clonotype. This chain connects TRBV11-1 to TRBJ2-3; unclear D gene. Germline V gene sequence: CDR1 SGHAT, CDR2 FQDESV (reference sequence). This CDR3 is built from 14 residues. Trimming cost V 5 bases and J 4 bases, with 13 bases left between them. This CDR3 is CASSLERTADTQYF. CDR3 in DNA: TGTGCCAGCAGCCTCGAACGGACCGCAGATACGCAGTATTTT.

This clonotype was observed many times. The chain combines TRBV19 with TRBJ1-2; 10 bases are shared with TRBD1. Germline V lookup: CDR1 LNHDA, CDR2 SQIVND (reference sequence). V dropped 7 bases and J dropped 3; count of bases not matched to a gene: 8. CDR3 length: 15 amino acids. The CDR3 loop is CASTRTGTGDYGYTF. The CDR3 DNA reads as TGTGCCAGTACCAGGACCGGGACAGGGGACTATGGCTACACCTTC.

This clonotype was counted only a few times. The rearrangement uses TRBV9 and TRBJ1-2; no definite D call. CDR3 length: 12 amino acids. V lost 3 bases and J lost 4, with 7 bases in between. Germline values: CDR1 SGDLS, CDR2 YYNGEE. CDR3 loop: CASSAAVYGYTF. CDR3 coding DNA: TGTGCCAGCAGCGCGGCCGTCTATGGCTACACCTTC.

The chain employs TRBV5-1 and TRBJ1-1; D is possibly TRBD1 (6 bases). Trimming removed 1 base from V and 1 base from J, with 17 bases in between. This CDR3 is built from 17 residues. Germline V gives CDR1 SGHRS, CDR2 YFSETQ. In nucleotides, the CDR3 is TGCGCCAGCAGCTTGTCCCGGGGACATATATCGAACACTGAAGCTTTCTTT. Protein product: CASSLSRGHISNTEAFF.

Only a few counts were recorded for this clonotype. V gene TRBV19 combines with J gene TRBJ2-6; 11 nucleotides match TRBD1. CDR1 is LNHDA and CDR2 is SQIVND in the germline V gene (reference sequence). The CDR3 is 17 amino acids. V lost 4 bases and J lost 1; bases outside the gene matches: 3. The CDR3 protein is CASSTGQGASGANVLTF. The CDR3, as DNA: TGTGCCAGTAGTACCGGACAGGGGGCGTCTGGGGCCAACGTCCTGACTTTC. The full variable domain, in which reference TRBV19 and TRBJ2-6 provide the parts outside the CDR3, is DGGITQSPKYLFRKEGQNVTLSCEQNLNHDAMYWYRQDPGQGLRLIYYSQIVNDFQKGDIAEGYSVSREKKESFPLTVTSAQKNPTAFYLCASSTGQGASGANVLTFGAGSRLTVL.

This chain uses TRBV4-1 with TRBJ2-1; 9 bases fit TRBD2. Germline V lookup: CDR1 MGHRA, CDR2 YSYEKL. The CDR3 has 15 amino acids. V shed 8 bases and J 4 bases; nucleotides not matched to a gene: 9. CDR3 in DNA: TGCGCCAGCCTCACATCCCTAGCGGGGTACAATGAGCAGTTCTTC. It encodes CASLTSLAGYNEQFF.

CDR3 protein: CASSPVGGELFF. For the CDR3, the DNA is TGCGCCAGCAGCCCGGTTGGCGGGGAGCTGTTTTTT. The V and J genes are TRBV5-1 and TRBJ2-2; no clear D. Trimming left V 4 bases short and J 7 bases short, with 8 bases between. The CDR3 loop spans 12 amino acids. The germline gives CDR1 SGHRS, CDR2 YFSETQ.

This clonotype was detected many times. The chain employs TRBV6-1 and TRBJ2-3, with TRBD1 as a possible D gene (6 bases). Looked up from germline, CDR1 is MNHNS and CDR2 is SASEGT. V was clipped by 2 bases and J by 4 bases, with 13 bases between them. The CDR3 is 15 residues long. The CDR3 region is CASSEMQGRPDTQYF. CDR3 DNA: TGTGCCAGCAGTGAAATGCAGGGGAGACCAGATACGCAGTATTTT.

The chain is built from TRBV3-1 and TRBJ2-1; 7 nucleotides match TRBD1. V gave up 3 bases and J gave up 7 bases; unmatched junction bases: 9. The length of the CDR3 is 15 residues. The germline gives CDR1 LGHDT, CDR2 YNNKEL (reference sequence). CDR3 residues: CASSHTQGVENEQFF. The CDR3 DNA is TGTGCCAGCAGCCACACGCAGGGGGTGGAAAATGAGCAGTTCTTC.

This clonotype was seen many times. The rearrangement links TRBV5-1 to TRBJ1-4, with 9 positions matching TRBD1. CDR3 size: 15 residues. The V gene end was trimmed by 3 bases and the J gene end by 2 bases; junction bases not matched to a gene: 2. CDR1 SGHRS and CDR2 YFSETQ come from the germline V gene. The CDR3: CASSSGQGTNEKLFF. The CDR3 DNA reads as TGCGCCAGCAGCTCCGGACAGGGGACTAATGAAAAACTGTTTTTT.

The chain couples TRBV4-1 to TRBJ1-5; TRBD1 agrees at 7 bases. Germline trimming cut 0 bases from V and 0 bases from J; bases unmatched to any gene: 17. The germline gives CDR1 MGHRA, CDR2 YSYEKL. The CDR3 extends over 21 amino acids. The CDR3 loop is CASSQDLGTALVINSNQPQHF. CDR3 nucleotide sequence: TGCGCCAGCAGCCAAGATCTAGGGACAGCCCTAGTAATTAATAGCAATCAGCCCCAGCATTTT.

This clonotype was counted ten times or more. The chain joins TRBV5-1 to TRBJ2-5; D remains unclear. V was trimmed by 1 base and J by 1 base, leaving 14 bases between them. The V gene's germline CDR1 is SGHRS and CDR2 YFSETQ. The CDR3 covers 16 residues. The CDR3: CASSLYGRATQETQYF. In nucleotides, the CDR3 is TGCGCCAGCAGCTTGTACGGCAGAGCCACCCAAGAGACCCAGTACTTC.

The rearrangement links TRBV9 to TRBJ1-4, with no clear D. Trimming removed 0 bases from V and 0 bases from J, with 9 bases in between. The CDR3 totals 16 residues. From germline, CDR1 is SGDLS and CDR2 YYNGEE. CDR3 DNA: TGTGCCAGCAGCGTAGGACATACTACAACTAATGAAAAACTGTTTTTT. Translating gives CASSVGHTTTNEKLFF.

V is TRBV5-4 and J is TRBJ2-1, with 8 bases aligning to TRBD2. After removal of 2 bases from V and 9 bases from J, the junction contained 10 bases not matched to a gene. CDR3 size: 15 residues. The germline CDR1 and CDR2 sequences are SGHNT and YYREEE (reference sequence). CDR3 in DNA: TGTGCCAGCAGCTTTTTAAATAGCGGGGCTGGTGAGCAGTTCTTC. Encoded protein: CASSFLNSGAGEQFF.

This clonotype was counted a few times. The CDR3 sequence is CASSGPNQPQHF. As DNA, the CDR3 is TGTGCCAGCAGTGGGCCCAATCAGCCCCAGCATTTT. The V gene is TRBV6-6, the J gene TRBJ1-5; D gene uncertain. This CDR3 is built from 12 residues. Per the germline V gene, CDR1 is MNHNY and CDR2 is SVGAGI (reference sequence). The V and J ends lost 5 bases and 3 bases respectively, with 5 bases between them.

The chain combines TRBV20-1 with TRBJ2-3; D is ambiguous. The CDR3 runs to 13 residues. CDR1 DFQATT and CDR2 SNEGSKA come from the germline V gene (reference sequence). V lost 2 bases, J lost 0 bases, and 6 bases lay in between. This chain's CDR3 is CSARPRSTDTQYF. Written as DNA, the CDR3 is TGCAGTGCTAGACCTAGAAGCACAGATACGCAGTATTTT.

This clonotype was seen more than once but under ten times. The chain recombines TRBV20-1 with TRBJ2-3; TRBD2 agrees at 13 bases. Unmatched junction bases numbered 10, after V lost 6 bases and J lost 4 bases. Germline CDR1 and CDR2: DFQATT and SNEGSKA (reference sequence). This CDR3 is built from 16 residues. The CDR3, as DNA: TGCAGTGCCGCTCCGGGACTAGCGGGGAGACCAGATACGCAGTATTTT. Its protein is CSAAPGLAGRPDTQYF.